This T cell receptor (beta chain) derives from a study of CD8+CD57+ T cells in acquired aplastic anemia. In the study overall: On average, sorted CD4+ and CD8+ cells gave 3.2 ug of DNA. Regarding the study as a whole: The same twenty-nine CD8+ CDR3 sequences occurred in patients and in controls. Patients did not significantly differ from controls in CD8+ Simpson's diversity.

The CDR3 is 16 residues long. Germline CDR1 is SGDLS and CDR2 is YYNGEE. The J segment lost 7 bases and the V segment lost 0 bases, leaving 4 bases of the junction unmatched. A word on this clonotype: Its specificity is not known.

Genomic DNA served as template for TCR beta VDJ and CDR3 profiling. TCRdb re-called the reads with MiXCR, one entry per CDR3 protein. The table includes hundreds of thousands of distinct CDR3 sequences, 55% to 70% detected once. Sequencing input: sorted CD4+, CD8+, or CD8+CD57+ T cells (not recorded which) from PBMCs. This receptor was obtained from a human donor in good health, serving as a control. The chain has TRBV9 and TRBJ2-5; the match to TRBD2 covers 15 bases. In nucleotides, the CDR3 is TGTGCCAGCAGCGTAGGGACTAGCGGGGGGGAACTGACCCAGTACTTC. Protein product: CASSVGTSGGELTQYF. Looking up the rest from reference TRBV9 and TRBJ2-5 gives the full variable domain: DSGVTQTPKHLITATGQRVTLRCSPRSGDLSVYWYQQSLDQGLQFLIQYYNGEERAKGNILERFSAQQFPDLHSELNLSSLELGDSALYFCASSVGTSGGELTQYFGPGTRLLVL.